This T cell receptor (beta chain) was observed in a study of CD8 T cells in ankylosing spondylitis. The junction had 6 bases not matched to a gene; V was cut back by 7 bases and J by 0 bases. The germline CDR1 and CDR2 sequences are SNHLY and FYNNEI. The CDR3 consists of 15 residues. The study, taken as a whole, reports: Characteristic of ankylosing spondylitis blood, it appeared, was a TCR beta motif comprising roughly 8 highly homologous variants.

Points on this clonotype: Its antigen is unidentified.

TCRdb recomputed calls from the 5' RACE reads with MiXCR, one row per CDR3 protein. The table lists roughly 400,000 distinct CDR3 sequences, around 20% of them singletons. V is TRBV2 and J is TRBJ2-1, with 7 bases lining up with TRBD2. The sample comprised blood, either unsorted or a sorted T cell fraction (not recorded which). This sequence was found in a male donor with ankylosing spondylitis. The CDR3 coding sequence is TGTGCCAGCATCAGGAGGGAGGGCTCCTACAATGAGCAGTTCTTC. Translating gives CASIRREGSYNEQFF.